Listed here are 14 T cell receptor beta chains from one sample, sequenced in a study of control samples from healthy donors and cancer patients. Some clones are missing from TCRdb's copy, which holds only in-frame ones; the method was immunoSEQ multiplex PCR. The data show about 140,000 clones, 91% seen once. Sequenced material: blood. These receptors were collected from a man between 18 and 29 years old in good health.

As DNA, the CDR3 is TGTGCCACCAAGAGACAGGGATTCGATGGCTACACCTTC. The encoded protein is CATKRQGFDGYTF. V gene TRBV5-6 combines with J gene TRBJ1-2, with 7 bases that match TRBD1. Germline V gives CDR1 SGHDT, CDR2 YYEEEE. After removal of 9 bases from V and 6 bases from J, the junction contained 11 bases not matched to a gene. The CDR3 is made up of 13 amino acids. Using reference TRBV5-6 and TRBJ1-2 for the parts outside the CDR3, the full variable domain is DAGVTQSPTHLIKTRGQQVTLRCSPKSGHDTVSWYQQALGQGPQFIFQYYEEEERQRGNFPDRFSGHQFPNYSSELNVNALLLGDSALYLCATKRQGFDGYTFGSGTRLTVV.

The chain couples TRBV5-6 to TRBJ1-6; D ambiguous. From germline, CDR1 is SGHDT and CDR2 YYEEEE. This CDR3 has 15 residues. Trimming removed 5 bases at V and 13 bases at J, with 22 bases between. The CDR3 region has the DNA TGTGCCAGCAGTCAACCCGCGGGTGCCCCCGCTCCCCTCCACTTT. Its protein product is CASSQPAGAPAPLHF.

CDR3 in DNA: TGTGCCAGCAGCTTCCGGGACAGGGACGAGCAGTACTTC. Protein: CASSFRDRDEQYF. This rearrangement joins TRBV5-4 to TRBJ2-7, with 9 bases matching TRBD1. This CDR3 is 13 amino acids long. Germline V gives CDR1 SGHNT, CDR2 YYREEE (reference sequence). With 2 bases clipped from V and 5 bases from J, the junction kept 2 bases outside the gene matches. The full variable domain, its missing parts supplied by reference TRBV5-4 and TRBJ2-7, is ETGVTQSPTHLIKTRGQQVTLRCSSQSGHNTVSWYQQALGQGPQFIFQYYREEENGRGNFPPRFSGLQFPNYSSELNVNALELDDSALYLCASSFRDRDEQYFGPGTRLTVT.

The CDR3 DNA reads TGTGCCAGCAGCCATGGGAGCATTAATTCACCCCTCCACTTT. It codes for CASSHGSINSPLHF. This chain links TRBV4-2 with TRBJ1-6; D call uncertain. Germline CDR1 reads LGHNA; CDR2 reads YNFKEQ. CDR3 length: 14 amino acids. V was pared by 3 bases and J by 6 bases, with 9 bases between.

V is TRBV5-1 and J is TRBJ2-2; D unclear. Germline V gene data show CDR1 as SGHRS and CDR2 as YFSETQ. Between the trimmed V and J ends, which lost 2 bases and 5 bases, there was a span of 7 bases. The CDR3 extends over 13 amino acids. The CDR3 here is CASSLRQTGELFF. The CDR3 bases are TGCGCCAGCAGCTTACGGCAGACCGGGGAGCTGTTTTTT.

The V call is TRBV6-5, the J call TRBJ2-2; D may be TRBD1 (5 bases). Deletions cut 6 bases from V and 3 bases from J, with 14 bases between. The CDR3 contains 15 residues. Germline V gene data show CDR1 as MNHEY and CDR2 as SVGAGI. The CDR3 nucleotides are TGTGCCAGCAGCCCAGACAGCTCCTACACCGGGGAGCTGTTTTTT. Translation gives CASSPDSSYTGELFF.

J is TRBJ1-5 and V is TRBV19; 9 bases are shared with TRBD1. This CDR3 contains 14 residues. Germline CDR1 reads LNHDA; CDR2 reads SQIVND (reference sequence). The V segment lost 7 bases and the J segment 4 bases; nucleotides outside the gene matches: 5. The CDR3: CASNFGTGNQPQHF. The CDR3 nucleotides read TGTGCCAGTAACTTCGGGACAGGGAATCAGCCCCAGCATTTT. Based on the CDR3 plus reference TRBV19 and TRBJ1-5, the full variable domain is DGGITQSPKYLFRKEGQNVTLSCEQNLNHDAMYWYRQDPGQGLRLIYYSQIVNDFQKGDIAEGYSVSREKKESFPLTVTSAQKNPTAFYLCASNFGTGNQPQHFGDGTRLSIL.

This clone appeared once. The gene calls are TRBV3-1 (or the pseudogene TRBV3-2) and TRBJ1-6; D is perhaps TRBD1 (5 bases). The V end lost 0 bases, the J end lost 8 bases, and 8 bases lay between the germline ends. Germline CDR1 is LGHDT and CDR2 is YNNKEL (reference sequence). CDR3 length: 14 amino acids. CDR3 residues: CASSQDRGYSPLHF. The CDR3 DNA reads as TGTGCCAGCAGCCAAGATCGGGGCTATTCACCCCTCCACTTT.

Regarding this clone: The junction differs from germline at one of its ends, possibly a read error. The J gene is TRBJ2-5, the V gene TRBV14; D is unresolved. Germline loops: CDR1 SGHDN, CDR2 FVKESK. The CDR3 consists of 13 residues. DNA of the CDR3: TGTGCCAGCAGCCAGGGATACCAGGAGACCCAGTACTTC. Translating gives CASSQGYQETQYF.

The chain is built from TRBV18 and TRBJ1-2, with D perhaps matching TRBD1 (5 bases). This CDR3 spans 13 amino acids. CDR1 is KGHSH and CDR2 is LQKENI in the germline V gene. Trimming pared 3 bases from V and 1 base from J, leaving 6 bases between. CDR3 nucleotides: TGTGCCAGCTCACCCGACAGTAACTATGGCTACACCTTC. It specifies CASSPDSNYGYTF.

V gene TRBV29-1 combines with J gene TRBJ2-1, with 7 nucleotides matching TRBD2. V was clipped by 3 bases and J by 3 bases; unmatched bases: 2. The V gene's germline CDR1 is SQVTM and CDR2 ANQGSEA. The CDR3 is made up of 13 amino acids. CDR3 protein: CSVDGGDYNEQFF. The CDR3 nucleotides read TGCAGCGTTGATGGGGGGGACTACAATGAGCAGTTCTTC.

J is TRBJ1-1 and V is TRBV5-8; D remains ambiguous. Trimming pared 5 bases from V and 1 base from J, leaving 15 bases between. This CDR3 has 15 residues. Germline CDR1 reads SGHTS; CDR2 reads YDEGEE. The DNA of the CDR3 is TGTGCCAGCAGTCAACGGTCCGCGGGGAACACTGAAGCTTTCTTT. Encoded protein: CASSQRSAGNTEAFF.

The genes are TRBV12-3 or TRBV12-4 and TRBJ1-2; no firm D call. The CDR3 extends over 11 amino acids. V was trimmed by 10 bases and J by 7 bases, leaving 13 bases between them. The CDR3 reads CATAGRSGYTF. CDR3 sequence (DNA): TGTGCCACAGCAGGACGTTCTGGCTACACCTTC.

The chain uses TRBV19 and TRBJ2-3; D remains unclear. V lost 5 bases, J lost 5 bases, and 5 bases lay in between. Germline V gene sequence: CDR1 LNHDA, CDR2 SQIVND (reference sequence). This CDR3 comprises 11 residues. CDR3 sequence: CASSELDTQYF. CDR3 nucleotides: TGTGCCAGTAGTGAGCTAGATACGCAGTATTTT.